The clone carrying this T cell receptor (beta chain) has only a few counts. These data come from a study of blood T cell repertoires in COVID-19. Study summary: The analysed material was cDNA or gDNA that came from T cells, B-cell-depleted T cells, or PBMCs.

Data came from immunoSEQ multiplex PCR; TCRdb stores just in-frame clones and leaves some out. The data show 60,000 to 70,000 clones, around 85% seen once. Germline lookup yields CDR1 ENHRY and CDR2 SYGVKD. The V end was cut by 8 bases, the J end by 4 bases, with 9 bases between. This CDR3 comprises 11 residues. The chain couples TRBV10-3 to TRBJ2-7; D uncertain. This receptor was identified in a middle-aged man with COVID-19, enrolled during active disease. Sequencing was carried out using peripheral blood. This chain's CDR3 is CAIGVAYEQYF. The CDR3 nucleotides read TGTGCCATCGGTGTGGCATACGAGCAGTACTTC.